One and the same sample provided the 8 T cell receptor beta chains below, sequenced in a study of blood T cell repertoires in COVID-19. TCRdb's copy holds only in-frame clones and misses some; the assay was immunoSEQ multiplex PCR. The sample lists about 250,000 clones, 84% occurring once. The sequencing sample was made of peripheral blood. The source is a woman aged 40 to 49 who had recovered from COVID-19.

CDR3 bases: TGTGCCAGCAGCTACACAACAGGCGGATTAGAGACCCAGTACTTC. Translated: CASSYTTGGLETQYF. V and J are TRBV14 and TRBJ2-5; maybe TRBD1 (5 bases). The V end lost 5 bases, the J end lost 4 bases, and 17 bases lay between the germline ends. This CDR3 has 15 residues. Per the germline V gene, CDR1 is SGHDN and CDR2 is FVKESK. The full variable domain, with the rest looked up from reference TRBV14 and TRBJ2-5, is EAGVTQFPSHSVIEKGQTVTLRCDPISGHDNLYWYRRVMGKEIKFLLHFVKESKQDESGMPNNRFLAERTGGTYSTLKVQPAELEDSGVYFCASSYTTGGLETQYFGPGTRLLVL.

V usage is TRBV20-1 and J usage is TRBJ1-1; the match to TRBD1 covers 7 bases. This CDR3 contains 12 residues. V trimming: 5 bases; J trimming: 11 bases; junction bases outside the gene matches: 11. The V gene's germline CDR1 is DFQATT and CDR2 SNEGSKA (reference sequence). CDR3: CSACGQDLGAFF. As DNA, the CDR3 is TGCAGTGCTTGTGGACAGGACCTAGGGGCTTTCTTT.

The gene calls are TRBV5-6 and TRBJ2-7; D is undetermined. Looked up from germline, CDR1 is SGHDT and CDR2 is YYEEEE. This CDR3 contains 11 residues. The germline V and J ends were trimmed by 4 bases and 5 bases, with 7 bases remaining between them. The CDR3 spells CASSTLDEQYF. The CDR3 DNA sequence: TGTGCCAGCAGCACTTTGGACGAGCAGTACTTC.

This clone was counted once. CDR3 loop: CASRRTGLGTDTQYF. CDR3 DNA sequence: TGTGCCAGCAGACGGACAGGGCTAGGAACAGATACGCAGTATTTT. The V and J genes are TRBV7-2 and TRBJ2-3; TRBD1 agrees at 8 bases. Trimming cost V 6 bases and J 3 bases; bases outside gene matches: 8. The CDR3 has 15 amino acids. Germline-derived CDR1 and CDR2 are SGHTA and FQGNSA.

This chain links TRBV7-2 with TRBJ1-3, with TRBD1 identical over 9 bases. Germline loops: CDR1 SGHTA, CDR2 FQGNSA. V shed 5 bases and J 4 bases; nucleotides not matched to a gene: 12. This CDR3 spans 17 amino acids. CDR3 coding DNA: TGTGCCAGCAGCAATTCGAGATACAGGGGGCGAGGAAACACCATATATTTT. Protein sequence: CASSNSRYRGRGNTIYF. The complete variable domain, with remaining parts taken from reference TRBV7-2 and TRBJ1-3, reads GAGVSQSPSNKVTEKGKDVELRCDPISGHTALYWYRQSLGQGLEFLIYFQGNSAPDKSGLPSDRFSAERTGGSVSTLTIQRTQQEDSAVYLCASSNSRYRGRGNTIYFGEGSWLTVV.

J is TRBJ2-3 and V is TRBV5-1; 13 nucleotides line up with TRBD2. Germline V lookup: CDR1 SGHRS, CDR2 YFSETQ. CDR3 size: 17 residues. Trimming removed 4 bases from V and 2 bases from J; junction bases left unmatched: 7. As DNA, the CDR3 is TGCGCCAGCAGCCCCCGACTAGCGGGGGGCCTCACAGATACGCAGTATTTT. It specifies CASSPRLAGGLTDTQYF.

The chain uses TRBV5-1 and TRBJ2-1, with 8 bases aligning to TRBD2. Losses at the gene ends were 4 bases for V and 5 bases for J; bases not matched to a gene: 8. The V gene's germline CDR1 is SGHRS and CDR2 YFSETQ. The CDR3 is made up of 15 amino acids. The CDR3 DNA sequence: TGCGCCAGCAGCGGTTCTAGCGGGCTCGACAATGAGCAGTTCTTC. Protein sequence: CASSGSSGLDNEQFF.

The chain combines TRBV4-1 with TRBJ1-1; D is unclear. Germline V gives CDR1 MGHRA, CDR2 YSYEKL. The CDR3 spans 13 residues. V shed 3 bases and J shed 1 base, with 6 bases lying between them. CDR3 sequence reads: CASSQAGNTEAFF. CDR3 nucleotide sequence: TGCGCCAGCAGCCAGGCGGGGAACACTGAAGCTTTCTTT.